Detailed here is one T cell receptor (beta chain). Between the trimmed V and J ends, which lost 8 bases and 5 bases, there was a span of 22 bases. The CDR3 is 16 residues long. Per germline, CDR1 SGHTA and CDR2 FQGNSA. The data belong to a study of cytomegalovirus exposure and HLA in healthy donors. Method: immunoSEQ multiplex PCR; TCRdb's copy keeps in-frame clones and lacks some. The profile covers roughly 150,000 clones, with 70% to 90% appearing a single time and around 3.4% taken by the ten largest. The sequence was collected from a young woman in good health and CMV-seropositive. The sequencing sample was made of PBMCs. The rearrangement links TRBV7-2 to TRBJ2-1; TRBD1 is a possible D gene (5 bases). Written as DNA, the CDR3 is TGTGCCAGCGGTACTCGAATCGGGCAGGGCAACAATGAGCAGTTCTTC. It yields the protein CASGTRIGQGNNEQFF.